The T cell receptor (beta chain) under discussion was sequenced for a study of T cells after posttransplantation cyclophosphamide. TCRdb keeps only in-frame clones here, not all; method: immunoSEQ multiplex PCR. The table includes some 47,000 clones, about 86% detected once. The CDR3 totals 11 residues. The V gene's germline CDR1 is MNHNS and CDR2 SASEGT. The V gene lost 7 bases and the J gene lost 9 bases, with 13 bases spanning the gap. This receptor was taken from a young man with a blood cancer, CMV-positive, and with a related stem cell donor. This rearrangement joins TRBV6-1 to TRBJ2-7; D remains ambiguous. The sample comprised PBMCs. The CDR3 region is CASNLFRLQYF. For the CDR3, the DNA is TGTGCCAGCAATCTATTCCGGTTGCAGTACTTC.